This TCR beta chain originates from a study of blood T cell repertoires in COVID-19. Study-wide background: Some COVID-19 samples were acute and others convalescent; all came from the United States, Italy and Spain.

Recruitment covered roughly 22 US areas and drew participants whose ages spanned about 18 to 90 years. CDR1 and CDR2 from the germline V gene are SNHLY and FYNNEI. The CDR3 spans 18 residues. Trimming removed 8 bases from V and 0 bases from J; junction bases left unmatched: 15. Measured with immunoSEQ multiplex PCR; TCRdb has only the in-frame clones, and not every one. The data show 320,000 or so clones, around nine tenths seen once. The chain recombines TRBV2 with TRBJ1-4; 7 bases agree with TRBD1. The sequence came from a man in his sixties who had recovered from COVID-19. The material sequenced was PBMCs or T cells enriched from blood (not recorded which). CDR3 residues: CASQGGRSSLPTNEKLFF. In DNA form, the CDR3 reads TGTGCCAGCCAGGGGGGACGGTCCTCGCTTCCAACTAATGAAAAACTGTTTTTT.